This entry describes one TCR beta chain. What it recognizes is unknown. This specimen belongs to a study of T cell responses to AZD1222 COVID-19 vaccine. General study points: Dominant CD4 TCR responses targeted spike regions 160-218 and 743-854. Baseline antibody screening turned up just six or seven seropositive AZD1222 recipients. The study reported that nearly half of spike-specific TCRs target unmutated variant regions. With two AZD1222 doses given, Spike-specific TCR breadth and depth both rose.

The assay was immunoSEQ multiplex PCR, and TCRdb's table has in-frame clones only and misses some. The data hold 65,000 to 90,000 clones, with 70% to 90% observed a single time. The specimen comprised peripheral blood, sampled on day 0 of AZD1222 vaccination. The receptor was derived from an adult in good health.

The CDR3 region has the DNA TGTGCCAGCAGTGACGAGGGGCTGGGTGGCTACACCTTC. Its translation is CASSDEGLGGYTF. The rearrangement links TRBV6-4 to TRBJ1-2; possibly TRBD1 for D (5 bases). The CDR3 extends over 13 amino acids. The V gene's germline CDR1 is MRHNA and CDR2 SNTAGT. Trimming took 2 bases from V and 7 from J, leaving 11 bases between them.